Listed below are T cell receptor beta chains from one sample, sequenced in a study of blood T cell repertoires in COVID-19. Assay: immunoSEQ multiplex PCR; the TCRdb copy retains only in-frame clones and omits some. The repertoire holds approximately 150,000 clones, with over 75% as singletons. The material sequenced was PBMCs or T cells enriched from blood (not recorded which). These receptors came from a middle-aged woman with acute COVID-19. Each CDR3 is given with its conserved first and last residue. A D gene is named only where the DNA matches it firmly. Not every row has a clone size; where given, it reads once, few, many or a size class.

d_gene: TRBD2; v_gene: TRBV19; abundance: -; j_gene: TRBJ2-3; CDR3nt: TGTGCCAGTAGTATAGTCGCGGGAGCGGCAGATACGCAGTATTTT; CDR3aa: CASSIVAGAADTQYF
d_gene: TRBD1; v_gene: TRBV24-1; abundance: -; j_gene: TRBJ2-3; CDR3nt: TGTGCCACCAAAAAGACAGGGGGGGTAGCAGATACGCAGTATTTT; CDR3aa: CATKKTGGVADTQYF
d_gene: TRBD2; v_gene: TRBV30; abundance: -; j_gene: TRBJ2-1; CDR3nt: TGTGCCTGGAGTGTACACCTAGCGGGATACAATGAGCAGTTCTTC; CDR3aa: CAWSVHLAGYNEQFF
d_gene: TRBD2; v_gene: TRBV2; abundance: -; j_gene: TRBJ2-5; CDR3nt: TGTGCCAGCAGAGCCTCGGGACTAGCGGTGGGGACCCAGTACTTC; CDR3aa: CASRASGLAVGTQYF
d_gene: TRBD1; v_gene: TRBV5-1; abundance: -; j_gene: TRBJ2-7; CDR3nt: TGCGCCAGCAGCTTCCGGGACAGGGGGCTCTACGAGCAGTACTTC; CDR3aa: CASSFRDRGLYEQYF
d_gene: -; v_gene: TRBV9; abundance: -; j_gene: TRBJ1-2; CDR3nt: TGTGCCAGCAGCGTAGGTAGCAGTTACAATGGCTACACCTTC; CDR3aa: CASSVGSSYNGYTF
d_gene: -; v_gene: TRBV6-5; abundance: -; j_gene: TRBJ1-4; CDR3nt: TGTGCCAGCAGGTTTTGGGGCATCTCTAATGAAAAACTGTTTTTT; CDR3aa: CASRFWGISNEKLFF
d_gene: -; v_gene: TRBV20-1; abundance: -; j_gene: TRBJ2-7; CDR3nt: TGCAGTGCTAGTAAGGGGTTTGGAATCCACGAGCAGTACTTC; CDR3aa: CSASKGFGIHEQYF
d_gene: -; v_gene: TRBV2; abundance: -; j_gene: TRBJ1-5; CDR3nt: TGTGCCAGCCGCATTCAGGAGCCCCAGCATTTT; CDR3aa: CASRIQEPQHF
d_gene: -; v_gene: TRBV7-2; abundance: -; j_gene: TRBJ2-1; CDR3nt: TGTGCCAGCAGCCGGGACTCTGAGCAGTTCTTC; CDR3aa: CASSRDSEQFF
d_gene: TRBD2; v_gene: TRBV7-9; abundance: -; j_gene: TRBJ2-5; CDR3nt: TGTGCCAGCAGCTTAAGTAAACTAGCGGGAAGAGGAGAGACCCAGTACTTC; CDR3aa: CASSLSKLAGRGETQYF
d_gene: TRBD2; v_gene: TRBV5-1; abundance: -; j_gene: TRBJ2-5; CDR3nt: TGCGCCAGCAGCGGTAGGCCCCTAGCGGGAGAGACCCAGTACTTC; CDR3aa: CASSGRPLAGETQYF
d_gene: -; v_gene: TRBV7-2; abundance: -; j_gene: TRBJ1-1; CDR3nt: TGTGCCAGCAGCTTATCGAGGGACACTGAAGCTTTCTTT; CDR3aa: CASSLSRDTEAFF
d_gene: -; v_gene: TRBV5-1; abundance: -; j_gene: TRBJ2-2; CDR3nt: TGCGCCAGCAGCTTATTGACACAAAACACCGGGGAGCTGTTTTTT; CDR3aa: CASSLLTQNTGELFF
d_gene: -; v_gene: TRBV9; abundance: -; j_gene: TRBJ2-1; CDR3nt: TGTGCCAGCAGCGTAGATGGCGTAGGGACAAATGAGCAGTTCTTC; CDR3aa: CASSVDGVGTNEQFF
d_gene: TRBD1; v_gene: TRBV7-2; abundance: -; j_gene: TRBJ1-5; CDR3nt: TGTGCCAGCAGCCCCGGGACAGTGGGTCAGCCCCAGCATTTT; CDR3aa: CASSPGTVGQPQHF
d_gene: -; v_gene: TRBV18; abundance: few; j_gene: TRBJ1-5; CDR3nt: TGTGCCAGCTCACCACAATCCCGGGAGGCGCCCCAGCATTTT; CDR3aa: CASSPQSREAPQHF
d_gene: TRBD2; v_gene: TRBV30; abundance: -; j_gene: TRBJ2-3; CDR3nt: TGTGCCTGGAGTGAAGGACTAGCGGGAGATACGCAGTATTTT; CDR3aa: CAWSEGLAGDTQYF
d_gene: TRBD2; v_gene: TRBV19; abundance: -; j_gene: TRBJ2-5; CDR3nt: TGTGCCAGTAGTATAATGGGACTAGCAGAAGAGACCCAGTACTTC; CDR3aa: CASSIMGLAEETQYF
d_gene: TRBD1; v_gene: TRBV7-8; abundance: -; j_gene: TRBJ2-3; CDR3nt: TGTGCCAGCAGCCAGGGACAGCGCACAGATACGCAGTATTTT; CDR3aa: CASSQGQRTDTQYF
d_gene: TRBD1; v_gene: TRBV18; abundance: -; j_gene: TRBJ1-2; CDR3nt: TGTGCCAGCTCACCGGGACAGCGCGGAGACGGCTACACCTTC; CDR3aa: CASSPGQRGDGYTF
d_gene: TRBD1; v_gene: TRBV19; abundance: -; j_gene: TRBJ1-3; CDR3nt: TGTGCCAGTAGTACTTTGGACAGGGGGCTATCGGGAAACACCATATATTTT; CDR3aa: CASSTLDRGLSGNTIYF
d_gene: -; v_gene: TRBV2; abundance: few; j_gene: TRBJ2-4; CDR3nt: TGTGCCAGCAGTGATGGTTCTGGGACTCGAGGGTCCAAAAACATTCAGTACTTC; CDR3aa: CASSDGSGTRGSKNIQYF
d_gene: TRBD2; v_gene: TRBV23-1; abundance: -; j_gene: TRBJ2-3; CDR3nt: TGCGCCAGCAGCCCCGAGCAACGGGAGGGATGGGTCGGTACGCAGTATTTT; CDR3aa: CASSPEQREGWVGTQYF
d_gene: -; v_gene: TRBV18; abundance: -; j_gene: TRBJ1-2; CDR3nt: TGTGCCAGCTCACCAGCAGGGTGGGCTAACTATGGCTACACCTTC; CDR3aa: CASSPAGWANYGYTF
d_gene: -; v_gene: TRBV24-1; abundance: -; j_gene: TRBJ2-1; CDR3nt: TGTGCCACCAGTGATAGGTTACTAGCTCCCAACAATGAGCAGTTCTTC; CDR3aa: CATSDRLLAPNNEQFF
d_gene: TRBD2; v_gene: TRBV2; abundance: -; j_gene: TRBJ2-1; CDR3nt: TGTGCCGCCCTCGGGGGACTAGCGGGTGGAAATGAGCAGTTCTTC; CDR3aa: CAALGGLAGGNEQFF
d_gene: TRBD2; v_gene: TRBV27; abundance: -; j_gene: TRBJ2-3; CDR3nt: TGTGCCAGCAGTTTATCGAGTACTAGCGGGGACAGCACAGATACGCAGTATTTT; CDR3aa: CASSLSSTSGDSTDTQYF
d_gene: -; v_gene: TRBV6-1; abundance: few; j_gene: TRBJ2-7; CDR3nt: TGTGCCAGCAGTGAAGAGGTGTTTAGCGGAGGGCGGCACGAGCAGTACTTC; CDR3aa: CASSEEVFSGGRHEQYF
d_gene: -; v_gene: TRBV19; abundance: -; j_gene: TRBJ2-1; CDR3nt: TGTGCCAGTAGTCCCGCGGTGTTGTCCTACAATGAGCAGTTCTTC; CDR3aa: CASSPAVLSYNEQFF
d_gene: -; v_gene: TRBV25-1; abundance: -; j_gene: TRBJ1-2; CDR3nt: TGTGCCAGCAGGACCCCGGAGTCCGGCTACACCTTC; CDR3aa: CASRTPESGYTF
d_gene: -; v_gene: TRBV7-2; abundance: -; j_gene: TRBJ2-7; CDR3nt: TGTGCCAGCAGCCTCGGAGGGGCGCCAGCCTACGAGCAGTACTTC; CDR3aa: CASSLGGAPAYEQYF
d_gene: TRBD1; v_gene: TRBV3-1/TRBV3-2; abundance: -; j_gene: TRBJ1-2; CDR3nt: TGTGCCAGCAGCCATCGACAGGGGGGCTATGGCTACACCTTC; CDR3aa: CASSHRQGGYGYTF
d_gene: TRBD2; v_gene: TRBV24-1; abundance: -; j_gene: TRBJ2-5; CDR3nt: TGTGCCACCAGTGATCAAATAGCGGGAGAAGAGACCCAGTACTTC; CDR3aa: CATSDQIAGEETQYF
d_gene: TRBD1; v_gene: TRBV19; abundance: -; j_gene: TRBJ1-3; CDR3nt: TGTGCCAGTAGGATGGACAGGAGCTCTGGAAACACCATATATTTT; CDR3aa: CASRMDRSSGNTIYF
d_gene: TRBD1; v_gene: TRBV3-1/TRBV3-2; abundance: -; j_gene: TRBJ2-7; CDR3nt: TGTGCCAGCAGCCGTCCGGGACAGGAATACGAGCAGTACTTC; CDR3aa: CASSRPGQEYEQYF
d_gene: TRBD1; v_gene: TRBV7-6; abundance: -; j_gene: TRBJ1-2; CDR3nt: TGTGCCAGCAGCTCAGACAGGGCCAGTAACTATGGCTACACCTTC; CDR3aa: CASSSDRASNYGYTF
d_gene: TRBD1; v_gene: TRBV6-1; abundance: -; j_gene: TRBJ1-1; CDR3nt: TGTGCCAGCAGTAAAGTCCCGGGACAGGGAGCGAGTGAAGCTTTCTTT; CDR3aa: CASSKVPGQGASEAFF
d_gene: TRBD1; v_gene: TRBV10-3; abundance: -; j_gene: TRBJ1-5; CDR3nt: TGTGCCATCAGTGAGTCTGAGACAGGGCATCAGCCCCAGCATTTT; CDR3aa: CAISESETGHQPQHF
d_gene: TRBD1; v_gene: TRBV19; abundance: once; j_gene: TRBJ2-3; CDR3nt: TGTGCCAGTAGTATAGGTCCCCCCCTGACAGGGAAAGGGCAGTATTTT; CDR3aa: CASSIGPPLTGKGQYF
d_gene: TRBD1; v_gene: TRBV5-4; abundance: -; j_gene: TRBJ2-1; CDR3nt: TGTGCCAGCAGCTTGGCCCGGGCGGGACAGGGATATGAGCAGTTCTTC; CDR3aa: CASSLARAGQGYEQFF
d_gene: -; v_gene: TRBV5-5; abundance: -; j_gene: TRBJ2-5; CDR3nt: TGTGCCAGCAGCTTTGGAGGGGGCTTTGGCCAAGAGACCCAGTACTTC; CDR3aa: CASSFGGGFGQETQYF
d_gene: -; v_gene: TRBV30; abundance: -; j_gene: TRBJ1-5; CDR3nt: TGTGCCTGGACACCCAAGAGACAGTACAATCAGCCCCAGCATTTT; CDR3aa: CAWTPKRQYNQPQHF
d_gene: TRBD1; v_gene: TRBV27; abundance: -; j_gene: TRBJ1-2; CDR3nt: TGTGCCAGCAGTCCACAGGGGTTCACGGGTGGCTACACCTTC; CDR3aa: CASSPQGFTGGYTF
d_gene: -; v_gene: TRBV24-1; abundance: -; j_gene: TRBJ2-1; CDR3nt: TGTGCCACCAGTGATTCCCACAGTAGCTCCTACAATGAGCAGTTCTTC; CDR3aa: CATSDSHSSSYNEQFF